What follows describes a single T cell receptor (beta chain). It lacks a known antigen. Base-call qualities are not available, and no considerably larger clone is one nucleotide away. The CDR3 measures 15 amino acids from cysteine to phenylalanine. Only the CDR3 region is kept as DNA, spanning 45 bases read in frame from base 1. CDR1 and CDR2 are read off the germline V gene as SGDLS and YYNGEE. These data are taken from a study of blood T cells in healthy people across ages (dated by TCRdb to between 2015 and 2017). At the level of the whole study: In model experiments, template switching captured about one uniquely barcoded TCR beta cDNA molecule for every two T cells. Using deep sequencing normalized with unique cDNA molecular identifiers, the study measured how TCR beta repertoire diversity changes with age. The donors were divided into four age groups: young (average around 16 years), middle-aged (about 40), aged (about 62) and long-lived (approximately 74). Two additional independent replicas of 1 million unique cDNA reads from the same blood draw were analyzed for two donors (one aged 18 to 30 and one aged 80 or older). On the study overall, not on this receptor specifically: The long-lived group showed more naive CD4+ T cells, fewer expanded clones and increased TCR diversity than the aged group, suggesting age selection. Because the CMV infection status of the donors was unknown, age-related changes in expanded clonotypes may potentially have been confounded. Observed TCR beta diversity correlated strongly with the percentage of naive T cells measured by flow cytometry. Since profiling was done on bulk unsorted PBMCs, naive and antigen-experienced compartments could not be conclusively compared. Estimates of total diversity based on one million sequenced T cells were regarded as lower bounds and as underestimates. Observed TCR beta diversity per million T cells fell roughly linearly with age, and a significant reduction was already apparent by age around 40.

Libraries were constructed by 5' RACE. TCRdb records Illumina HiSeq 2500 as the sequencer. The second PCR ran for roughly 7 to 11 cycles and used a J-beta primer mix along with a sample-barcoded 5' primer. Each TCR beta cDNA molecule received a unique molecular identifier from a template-switch 5' adaptor carrying 12 random nucleotides. Each sample yielded at least 2.5 million CDR3-containing paired-end reads. The Mint cDNA synthesis kit, primed by a TRBC-specific oligonucleotide, was used to synthesize first-strand cDNA from all RNA. All cDNA was treated with uracil-DNA glycosylase and then went through a first 18-cycle PCR with the universal primers M1SS and BC2_uni_R. The authors processed their data as follows. For normalization, 1 million high-quality reads, each with a distinct molecular identifier, were randomly selected from each sample. Reads with shared molecular identifiers were discarded instead of being binned into consensus sequences. MiTCR, with a Q25 quality threshold and the strictest error-elimination algorithm, was used for CDR3 identification, clonotype clustering and error correction. Lower-bound total TCR beta diversity was estimated with a nonparametric unseen species model using Euler transformation. The raw public reads went through TCRdb reprocessing: fastp at Q25, MiXCR clone calling, in-frame beta chains kept. Each CDR3 protein gets just one entry, which takes the most common genes and DNA from the rows behind it. Clone size and V and J calls follow TCRdb, not the original study. The table for this sample lists around 1,000,000 distinct CDR3 sequences; 20% to 25% of them were counted only once. Less than 0.85% of the sample goes to the ten largest clones.

Donors were about 36 systemically healthy Caucasian individuals from Russia aged roughly 6 to 100 years. Each donor gave roughly 11 milliliters of peripheral blood, drawn into EDTA-treated Vacutainer tubes. PBMCs were isolated by Ficoll-Paque density-gradient centrifugation, with at least 6 million obtained per sample. Trizol reagent was used to extract total RNA from the PBMCs, yielding at least 5.5 micrograms per sample. For every donor, flow cytometry on a PBMC aliquot measured the percentage of naive CD45RAhigh/CD27high T cells. These data also featured in a second study, about T cells of mothers and their children. Per the second study: The donors were nine systemically healthy Caucasian individuals, made up of three mothers and their six children. cDNA synthesis used all of the extracted RNA, with about 1.5 ug of RNA in each 15 ul reaction. Sample barcodes and 2-4 random nucleotides were added via the M1S primer in the second PCR. More than 8 million TCR beta CDR3 reads were obtained from each mother, and some 3.2 million reads were obtained from each child. Thymic selection shapes the output of TCR recombination in a similar way in related and unrelated pairs, and inherited differences have a minor effect. Related mother-child pairs always showed normalized repertoire overlap that was slightly higher than in unrelated mother-child pairs, though the difference was never significant. No persistent microchimeric T cell clones were found, with a detection sensitivity of approximately 95 clones per million clonotypes. The study used deep NGS to compare TCR beta repertoires of mothers and children, seeking features distinguishing related mother-child pairs from unrelated individuals. Mothers averaged about 40 +/- 4 years of age and children averaged about 10 +/- 4 years. After adapter ligation with NEBNext reagents, the libraries were sequenced on Illumina HiSeq 2000 with 100+100 nt paired-end reads. Mother and child libraries were prepared a month apart and sequenced in separate runs to prevent cross-contamination. For each donor, somewhere between roughly 450,000 and 2,100,000 distinct TCR beta clonotypes were identified. Naive TCR beta clonotypes were estimated from low-frequency clonotypes matched to each donor's FACS-determined naive share, without sorting.

Sequenced material: blood. The chain uses TRBV9 and TRBJ2-1; the junction holds 8 bases that match TRBD1. The J call may be in error: the DNA end matches TRBJ2-7 better. The sequence was collected from a girl aged 2-10 years in good health. This receptor carries the CDR3 CASSVEGQDSYEQYF. The sequenced DNA: TGTGCCAGCAGCGTAGAGGGACAGGACTCCTACGAGCAGTACTTC.